Sequencing of this T cell receptor beta chain was carried out in a study of blood T cell repertoires in COVID-19. Whole-study context: Collection of acute and convalescent COVID-19 samples took place in the United States, Italy and Spain. T cells, B-cell-depleted T cells, or PBMCs provided the cDNA or gDNA that served as material.

The V segment lost 0 bases and the J segment 0 bases; nucleotides outside the gene matches: 2. CDR3 length: 17 residues. CDR1 is MNHEY and CDR2 is SMNVEV in the germline V gene (reference sequence). Under the authors' procedure: From reference gene primer amplification, estimates of nucleated cell counts were derived. Some clones are missing from TCRdb's copy, which holds only in-frame ones; the method was immunoSEQ multiplex PCR. V and J calls and clone size are as listed in that table; D and trimming were resolved from the DNA. This repertoire shows more than 110,000 clones, around four fifths found once; its top ten account for about 4%.

The chain employs TRBV27 and TRBJ2-1, with 10 bases lining up with TRBD2. The receptor comes from a woman older than 75 with acute or convalescent COVID-19. Sequenced material: peripheral blood. The chain's CDR3 is CASSLSERGGSYNEQFF. CDR3 bases: TGTGCCAGCAGTTTATCGGAGCGGGGGGGCTCCTACAATGAGCAGTTCTTC.